This T cell receptor (beta chain) was obtained from a study of blood T cell repertoires in COVID-19 (dated by TCRdb to 2019 to 2021). For context, the study as a whole: Samples covering the acute and convalescent phases of COVID-19 were provided by collaborators in the United States, Italy and Spain. The material from the prospective study consisted of cDNA or gDNA derived from T cells, B-cell-depleted T cells, or PBMCs. Subjects who had been exposed to COVID-19, were actively infected with it, or had recovered from it provided the deeply sampled blood TCRbeta repertoires that made up the dataset. The repertoires were made available in a free public database intended to serve as a resource for research on the immune response to SARS-CoV-2. Samples came from the ongoing ImmuneRACE study (first 160 participants) plus 1,254 subjects from 6 global collaborators. Nearly every sample came with metadata listing a de-identified subject ID, COVID-19 status, age in years and sex. HLA class I and class II types, where available, came from metadata supplied by the sample provider rather than from assay-based typing. Study-wide findings and limitations: How much clinical and demographic metadata was included differed by source and by participant, and the metadata was provided uncurated.

Taken from cysteine to phenylalanine, the CDR3 has 15 residues. This entry keeps only the CDR3 DNA: 45 bases, framed from base 1. The germline V gene supplies CDR1 SGHAT and CDR2 FQNNGV. V is clipped by 5 bases and J by 12 bases, and the sequence between their germline boundaries is 25 bases long. TCRbeta CDR3 regions were amplified from genomic DNA by means of the immunoSEQ Assay, a bias-controlled multiplex PCR. In the authors' own workflow: Within the assay, amplification of reference gene primers was used to estimate how many nucleated cells each sample contained. Sequence reads were collapsed and filtered to measure the absolute abundance of every unique TCRbeta CDR3 rearrangement. For each sample, productive Simpson clonality was calculated by taking the square root of Simpson's diversity index across productive rearrangements. Drawn from immuneACCESS, this table holds only the in-frame rearrangements with V and J called that TCRdb kept. Clones are partly lost; checked studies trace under half to an unresolved V gene and leave the rest unexplained. D and trimming come from the DNA, and the V and J calls and clone size come from that table. This sample lists 350,000 to 450,000 clones; around 86% were detected once. Clones ranked in the top ten supply 5% to 5.5% of the sample.

Participants in the prospective study were enrolled through a virtual design, were aged roughly 18 to 100 years, and lived in about 25 United States geographic areas. Cohort assignment in the prospective study relied on participant-reported clinical history from a screening survey and a study questionnaire. Recovered participants in ImmuneRACE Cohort 3 were defined as having two consecutive negative NP/OP PCR tests, clearance from a healthcare professional, or resolution of symptoms. In the prospective study, whole blood, serum and a nasopharyngeal or oropharyngeal swab were collected from each participant by mobile phlebotomists. Additional blood draws and questionnaires over an approximately two-month period could optionally be provided by prospective study participants. Before DNA extraction, prospective study blood samples were shipped either frozen or at room temperature. Regarding this clone: Its antigen specificity is not known. No base quality information exists; no much larger clone differs at one position.

This TCR was sampled from a woman between 45 and 60 years old who had recovered from COVID-19. The material sequenced was PBMCs or T cells enriched from blood (not recorded which). The chain is encoded by TRBV11-2 joined to TRBJ1-1, with a tentative D gene TRBD1 over 5 matching bases. CDR3 reads: CASSASPLQTVLTFF. The bases are TGTGCCAGCAGCGCAAGCCCCCTCCAGACAGTCTTAACTTTCTTT.